Below, 17 T cell receptor beta chains from the same sample are listed, as sequenced in a study of CD8 T cells in Susac syndrome. It was with random hexamers that roughly 0.45 to 1 ug RNA was reverse transcribed. TCRdb reanalysed the immunoSEQ multiplex PCR reads using MiXCR and keeps one entry per CDR3 protein. Among roughly 300,000 distinct CDR3 sequences, 85% were seen once, and the ten largest hold approximately 0.11%. Material: CD8+ T cells from PBMCs. The receptors shown here come from a human donor with multiple sclerosis.

This clonotype has only a few counts. The chain uses TRBV7-9 and TRBJ2-5, with D possibly TRBD2 on 6 matching bases. V was shortened by 5 bases and J by 7 bases, with 14 bases between the two germline ends. The CDR3 spans 13 residues. Looked up from germline, CDR1 is SEHNR and CDR2 is FQNEAQ (reference sequence). The CDR3 sequence is CASSTDYEGTQYF. CDR3 coding DNA: TGTGCCAGCAGCACGGACTACGAGGGGACCCAGTACTTC.

The chain has TRBV28 and TRBJ2-5, with TRBD2 identical over 9 bases. Germline CDR1 is MDHEN and CDR2 is SYDVKM. V lost 2 bases to trimming and J lost 5 bases; unmatched junction nucleotides: 9. The CDR3 contains 16 residues. The CDR3: CASSLGLAGSKETQYF. In DNA form, the CDR3 reads TGTGCCAGCAGTTTAGGGCTAGCGGGGAGTAAGGAGACCCAGTACTTC.

The V gene is TRBV5-6, the J gene TRBJ2-3; TRBD2 matches at 8 bases. Trimming cost V 3 bases and J 6 bases; bases outside gene matches: 12. This CDR3 is 16 amino acids long. CDR1 is SGHDT and CDR2 is YYEEEE in the germline V gene. CDR3 DNA sequence: TGTGCCAGCAGCTCAACCCGGAGCGGGAGTTCGGATACGCAGTATTTT. Protein: CASSSTRSGSSDTQYF.

J is TRBJ2-5 and V is TRBV7-3; D could derive from TRBD1 or TRBD2 (5 bases each). The CDR3 runs 15 residues. Looked up from germline, CDR1 is SGHTA and CDR2 is FQGTGA. Trimming pared 0 bases from V and 2 bases from J, leaving 10 bases between. The CDR3, as DNA: TGTGCCAGCAGCTTAACGATGGGACGGCAAGAGACCCAGTACTTC. Translation gives CASSLTMGRQETQYF.

The rearrangement joins TRBV20-1 to TRBJ2-7, with D perhaps being TRBD1 or TRBD2 (5 bases each). This CDR3 has 14 residues. V was clipped by 1 base and J by 2 bases, with 12 bases between them. Germline CDR1 DFQATT, CDR2 SNEGSKA (reference sequence). CDR3 coding DNA: TGCAGTGCTAGAGGCCGAGGGGAGCCCTACGAGCAGTACTTC. Translated, it gives CSARGRGEPYEQYF.

This clonotype has only a few counts. The chain joins TRBV28 to TRBJ2-1; 7 positions agree with TRBD2. The ends lost 3 bases at V and 5 bases at J; junction bases unmatched: 4. This CDR3 region has 14 residues. CDR1 MDHEN and CDR2 SYDVKM come from the germline V gene. The CDR3 nucleotides are TGTGCCAGCAGTTTGTCCGGGGGGAACAATGAGCAGTTCTTC. This translates into CASSLSGGNNEQFF.

The chain has TRBV5-1 and TRBJ1-1, with 10 bases that match TRBD1. Germline V CDR1 and CDR2: SGHRS, YFSETQ. This CDR3 has 20 amino acids. After removal of 1 base from V and 0 bases from J, the junction contained 15 bases not matched to a gene. The CDR3 is CASSLPLLVPGQGMNTEAFF. CDR3 nucleotide sequence: TGCGCCAGCAGCTTGCCCCTCTTAGTCCCGGGACAGGGGATGAACACTGAAGCTTTCTTT.

The J gene is TRBJ2-2, the V gene TRBV20-1; D is possibly TRBD2 (5 bases). V was clipped by 4 bases and J by 3 bases, with 18 bases between them. Germline loops: CDR1 DFQATT, CDR2 SNEGSKA (reference sequence). This CDR3 spans 16 amino acids. DNA of the CDR3: TGCAGTGCTACTCCCCTGAAGGTGGAGGACACCGGGGAGCTGTTTTTT. Translating gives CSATPLKVEDTGELFF.

The gene calls are TRBV5-1 and TRBJ2-7; D is unresolved. The V and J ends lost 1 base and 2 bases respectively, with 13 bases between them. This CDR3 is 15 amino acids long. Per germline, CDR1 SGHRS and CDR2 YFSETQ. Here the CDR3 reads CASSLRVVSAYEQYF. CDR3 nucleotide sequence: TGCGCCAGCAGCTTGAGAGTTGTCAGTGCCTACGAGCAGTACTTC.

This CDR3 reads CASSLGIPYSNQPQHF. DNA of the CDR3: TGTGCCAGCAGCTTAGGGATTCCCTATAGCAATCAGCCCCAGCATTTT. The chain has TRBV7-2 and TRBJ1-5; D gene ambiguous. CDR3 size: 16 residues. V was clipped by 1 base and J by 0 bases, with 10 bases between them. CDR1 and CDR2 (germline): SGHTA, FQGNSA. The variable domain in full, with the rest retrieved from reference TRBV7-2 and TRBJ1-5, is GAGVSQSPSNKVTEKGKDVELRCDPISGHTALYWYRQSLGQGLEFLIYFQGNSAPDKSGLPSDRFSAERTGGSVSTLTIQRTQQEDSAVYLCASSLGIPYSNQPQHFGDGTRLSIL.

The chain recombines TRBV23-1 with TRBJ1-3; 8 positions agree with TRBD1. TRBV23-1 is recorded as an ORF, its role being uncertain. The CDR3 covers 13 residues. The J segment lost 4 bases and the V segment lost 11 bases, leaving 7 bases of the junction unmatched. The CDR3 spells CAVRDRLGNTIYF. As DNA, the CDR3 is TGCGCCGTCCGGGACAGGCTAGGAAACACCATATATTTT.

The chain uses TRBV9 and TRBJ2-3, with 10 bases identical to TRBD2. V lost 4 bases, J lost 5 bases, and 10 bases stayed unmatched. This CDR3 contains 16 residues. Per the germline V gene, CDR1 is SGDLS and CDR2 is YYNGEE. The CDR3 nucleotides are TGTGCCAGCAGCCCACCTAGCGGGAGATTCGTAGATACGCAGTATTTT. Translated, it gives CASSPPSGRFVDTQYF.

The rearrangement joins TRBV12-3 or TRBV12-4 to TRBJ1-1; D may be TRBD1 (6 bases). Trimming took 0 bases from V and 8 from J, leaving 13 bases between them. This CDR3 spans 14 amino acids. For the CDR3, the DNA is TGTGCCAGCAGTTTAGCGCTCACAGGGTGGGAAGCTTTCTTT. It codes for CASSLALTGWEAFF.

V is TRBV27 and J is TRBJ1-5; D is unclear. The V end was cut by 1 base, the J end by 3 bases, with 13 bases between. This CDR3 comprises 16 residues. From germline, CDR1 is MNHEY and CDR2 SMNVEV (reference sequence). CDR3 amino acids: CASSLYPDNYNQPQHF. CDR3 nucleotide sequence: TGTGCCAGCAGTTTATACCCCGACAACTACAATCAGCCCCAGCATTTT.

J is TRBJ2-2 and V is TRBV5-6; D unclear. The germline V and J ends were trimmed by 0 bases and 7 bases, with 10 bases remaining between them. From germline, CDR1 is SGHDT and CDR2 YYEEEE. The CDR3 covers 14 residues. CDR3 in DNA: TGTGCCAGCAGCTTGGGTACGGCAGTCGGGGAGCTGTTTTTT. This codes for CASSLGTAVGELFF.

In DNA form, the CDR3 reads TGTGCCAGCAGTATCGGACTAGCCTACGAGCAGTACTTC. The encoded protein is CASSIGLAYEQYF. The genes are TRBV27 and TRBJ2-7; 7 nucleotides agree with TRBD2. The CDR3 has 13 residues. Germline CDR1 reads MNHEY; CDR2 reads SMNVEV (reference sequence). V shed 5 bases and J 2 bases; nucleotides not matched to a gene: 3.

V usage is TRBV27 and J usage is TRBJ2-1, with D possibly TRBD2 on 5 matching bases. The CDR3 length is 14 residues. Germline V CDR1 and CDR2: MNHEY, SMNVEV (reference sequence). V lost 3 bases and J 4 bases, leaving 10 bases between the germline ends. CDR3 region: CASSFGGGYNEQFF. Here the CDR3 DNA reads TGTGCCAGCAGTTTCGGTGGAGGTTACAATGAGCAGTTCTTC.